This T cell receptor (beta chain) comes out of a study of preoperative IRX-2 immunotherapy in early breast cancer. From germline, CDR1 is MNHGY and CDR2 SAAAGT. CDR3 length: 15 amino acids. Trimming stripped 5 bases from V and 0 bases from J, with 11 bases between. Sample treatment: preoperative locoregional IRX-2 cytokine immunotherapy. Patients received preoperative, locoregional IRX-2 cytokine immunotherapy in a phase Ib study. Generated by immunoSEQ multiplex PCR, the TCRdb table keeps only in-frame clones and is missing some. Here the sample spans about 5,600 clones, roughly 69% being singletons.

The chain joins TRBV6-8 to TRBJ2-1; TRBD2 is a possible D gene (5 bases). Specimen: tumor tissue, collected before IRX-2 immunotherapy. This receptor was obtained from a human donor with breast cancer. This CDR3 reads CASSEGSSSYNEQFF. The DNA of the CDR3 is TGTGCCAGCAGTGAGGGCTCGAGCTCCTACAATGAGCAGTTCTTC.